The rows below give T cell receptor beta chains drawn from one sample of a study of identical twins. Each CDR3 protein gets one entry after TCRdb re-called the 5' RACE reads with MiXCR. The sample has about 240,000 distinct CDR3 sequences, more than 9.5% seen once. These data were also filed under a second study, of yellow fever vaccine responses in identical twins.

The sample taken for sequencing was memory (CD45RO+) T cells sorted from blood. These TCRs come from a woman younger than 30 in good health. Each CDR3 is given with its conserved first and last residue. The D gene is left open where the match is weak. For some rows the clone size is stated as once, few or many, or as a class when expanded; others skip it.

j_gene: TRBJ2-1
v_gene: TRBV9
abundance: many
d_gene: -
CDR3nt: TGTGCCAGCAGCGTAAGGAGCGACCAAAATGAGCAGTTCTTC
CDR3aa: CASSVRSDQNEQFF

j_gene: TRBJ2-1
v_gene: TRBV5-1
abundance: few
d_gene: TRBD2
CDR3nt: TGCGCCAGCAGCTTGGCGCTAGCGGGGGGGGACAATGAGCAGTTCTTC
CDR3aa: CASSLALAGGDNEQFF

j_gene: TRBJ2-7
v_gene: TRBV29-1
abundance: -
d_gene: -
CDR3nt: TGCAGCGTTGAAGGGACCTACGAGCAGTACTTC
CDR3aa: CSVEGTYEQYF

j_gene: TRBJ1-2
v_gene: TRBV3-1
abundance: -
d_gene: TRBD1
CDR3nt: TGTGCCAGCAGCCAAGGGACAGGGAACCGCAACTATGGCTACACCTTC
CDR3aa: CASSQGTGNRNYGYTF

j_gene: TRBJ2-6
v_gene: TRBV9
abundance: few
d_gene: -
CDR3nt: TGTGCCAGCAGCGTAGGCCTCTCTGGGGCCAACGTCCTGACTTTC
CDR3aa: CASSVGLSGANVLTF

j_gene: TRBJ2-5
v_gene: TRBV9
abundance: -
d_gene: -
CDR3nt: TGTGCCAGCAGCGTAGATACAGAGACCCAGTACTTC
CDR3aa: CASSVDTETQYF

j_gene: TRBJ1-5
v_gene: TRBV19
abundance: -
d_gene: -
CDR3nt: TGTGCCAGTAGGACCCGGGGCGTCTATAGCAATCAGCCCCAGCATTTT
CDR3aa: CASRTRGVYSNQPQHF

j_gene: TRBJ2-3
v_gene: TRBV28
abundance: many
d_gene: -
CDR3nt: TGTGCCAGCAATCCAGTGGGGGCAGATACGCAGTATTTT
CDR3aa: CASNPVGADTQYF

j_gene: TRBJ1-1
v_gene: TRBV10-3
abundance: few
d_gene: -
CDR3nt: TGTGCCATCAGGAAAGGCGACAGACCGAACACTGAAGCTTTCTTT
CDR3aa: CAIRKGDRPNTEAFF

j_gene: TRBJ2-1
v_gene: TRBV18
abundance: few
d_gene: TRBD1
CDR3nt: TGTGCCAGCTTGGGACAGGGGAAATACAATGAGCAGTTCTTC
CDR3aa: CASLGQGKYNEQFF

j_gene: TRBJ2-2
v_gene: TRBV29-1
abundance: few
d_gene: TRBD2
CDR3nt: TGCAGCGTTGCTAGCGGAACGAACACCGGGGAGCTGTTTTTT
CDR3aa: CSVASGTNTGELFF